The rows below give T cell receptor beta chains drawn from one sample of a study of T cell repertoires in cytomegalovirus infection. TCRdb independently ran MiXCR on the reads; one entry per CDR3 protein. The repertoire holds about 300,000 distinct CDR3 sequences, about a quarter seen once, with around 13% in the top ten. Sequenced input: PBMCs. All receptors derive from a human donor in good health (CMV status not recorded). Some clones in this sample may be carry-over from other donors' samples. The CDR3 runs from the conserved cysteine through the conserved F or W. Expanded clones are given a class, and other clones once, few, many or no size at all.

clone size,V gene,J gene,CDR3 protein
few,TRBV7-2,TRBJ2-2,CASSFRQGGRTGELFF
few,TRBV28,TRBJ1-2,CASRNPPQGKDGYTF
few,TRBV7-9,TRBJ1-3,CASSLEPGGNTIYF
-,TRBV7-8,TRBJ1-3,CASSSGTYSGNTIYF
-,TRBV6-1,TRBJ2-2,CASSDRGDGVPGELFF
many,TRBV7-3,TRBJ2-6,CASSSLSAGANVLTF
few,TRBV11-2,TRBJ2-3,CASSPVAVSTEPTQYF
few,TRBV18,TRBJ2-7,CASSPYTTYEQYF
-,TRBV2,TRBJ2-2,CAATGTGGIGELFF
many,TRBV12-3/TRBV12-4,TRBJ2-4,CASSLGVTAKNIQYF
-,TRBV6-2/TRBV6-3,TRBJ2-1,CASSITFNNEQFF
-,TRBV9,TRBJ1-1,CASKPESQGNTEAFF
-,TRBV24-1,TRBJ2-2,CATSDLRQGELFF
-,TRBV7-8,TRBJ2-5,CASSPGSAGPETQYF
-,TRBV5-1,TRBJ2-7,CASSLANGEEQYF
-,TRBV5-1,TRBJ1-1,CASSLIGGSTEAFF
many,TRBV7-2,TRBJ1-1,CASSLASRVQGNTEAFF
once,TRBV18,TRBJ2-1,CASSPRIVDEQFF
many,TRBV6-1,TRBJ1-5,CASRRTPGDQPQHF
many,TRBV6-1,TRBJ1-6,CASSEAQGQILPSPLHF
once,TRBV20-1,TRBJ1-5,CSAGSPGYSNQPQHF
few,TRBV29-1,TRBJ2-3,CSVEGGRGTDTQYF
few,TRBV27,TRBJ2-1,CASRHGTNWHEQFF
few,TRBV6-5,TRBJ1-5,CASSRRTGINQPQHF
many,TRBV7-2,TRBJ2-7,CASSSGLLSSYEQYF
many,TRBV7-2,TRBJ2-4,CASTSRAGVSNLAKNIQYF
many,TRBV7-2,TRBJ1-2,CASSLALSHQQGSRGYTF
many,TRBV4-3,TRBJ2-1,CASSLLAGGGEQFF
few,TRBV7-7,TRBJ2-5,CASSSTGEETQYF
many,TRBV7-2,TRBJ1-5,CASSLVSGLSNQPQHF
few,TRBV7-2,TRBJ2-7,CASSLSPLYEQYF
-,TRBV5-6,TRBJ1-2,CASSLAGQNRDGYTF
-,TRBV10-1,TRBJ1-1,CASSRSGYGTFF
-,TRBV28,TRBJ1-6,CASSPRRGVSPLHF
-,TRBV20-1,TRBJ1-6,CSAATGVNSPLHF
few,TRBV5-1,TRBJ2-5,CASTRDRSYQETQYF
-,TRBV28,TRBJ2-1,CASSPGWLKGNEQFF
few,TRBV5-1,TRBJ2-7,CASSLVGGGDEQYF
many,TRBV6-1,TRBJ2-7,CASSEGGTTYEQYF
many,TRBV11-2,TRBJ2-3,CASSPTPTSTDTQYF
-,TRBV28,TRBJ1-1,CASSMSGGSTEAFF
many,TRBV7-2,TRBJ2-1,CASSLGGQSQQFF
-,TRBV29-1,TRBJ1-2,CSVEERAGISGYTF
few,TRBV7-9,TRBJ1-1,CASSPVREWAEAFF
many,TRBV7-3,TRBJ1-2,CASSSGTGSGGYTF
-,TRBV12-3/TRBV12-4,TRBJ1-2,CASSFLTGGNYGYTF
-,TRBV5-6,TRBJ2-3,CARLACGIRLASNEDTQYF
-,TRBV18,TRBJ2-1,CASSRNSGYNEQFF
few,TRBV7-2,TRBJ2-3,CASSLLGRHTDTQYF
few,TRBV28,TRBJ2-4,CASIPGGGKNIQYF
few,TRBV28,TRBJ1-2,CASSAAGSNYGYTF
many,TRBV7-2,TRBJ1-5,CASSGKGGNQPQHF
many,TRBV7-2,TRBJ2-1,CASGGSGSTYEQFF